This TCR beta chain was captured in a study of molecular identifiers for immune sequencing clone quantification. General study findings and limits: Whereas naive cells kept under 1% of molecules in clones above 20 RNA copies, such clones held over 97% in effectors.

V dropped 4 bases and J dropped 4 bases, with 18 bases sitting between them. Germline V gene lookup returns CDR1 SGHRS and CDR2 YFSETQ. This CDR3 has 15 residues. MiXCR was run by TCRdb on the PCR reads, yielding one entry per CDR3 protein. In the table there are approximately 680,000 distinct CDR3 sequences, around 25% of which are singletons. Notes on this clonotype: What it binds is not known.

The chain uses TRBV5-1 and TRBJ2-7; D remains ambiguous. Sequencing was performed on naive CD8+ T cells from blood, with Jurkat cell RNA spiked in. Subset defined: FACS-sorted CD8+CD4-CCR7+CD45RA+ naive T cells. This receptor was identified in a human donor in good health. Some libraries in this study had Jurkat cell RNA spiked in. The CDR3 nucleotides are TGCGCCAGCAGCCTGAAACCGGGTGAGGCATACGAGCAGTACTTC. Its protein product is CASSLKPGEAYEQYF.